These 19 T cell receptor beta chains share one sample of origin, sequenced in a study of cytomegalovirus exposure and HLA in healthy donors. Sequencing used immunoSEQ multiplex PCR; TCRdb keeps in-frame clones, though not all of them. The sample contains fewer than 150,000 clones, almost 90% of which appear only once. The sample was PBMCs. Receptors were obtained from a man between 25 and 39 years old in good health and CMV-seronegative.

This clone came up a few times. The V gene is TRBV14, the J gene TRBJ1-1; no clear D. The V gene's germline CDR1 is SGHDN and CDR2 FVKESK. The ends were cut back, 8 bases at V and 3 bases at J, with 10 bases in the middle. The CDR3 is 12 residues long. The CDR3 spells CASGRGYTEAFF. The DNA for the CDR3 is TGTGCCAGCGGACGAGGGTACACTGAAGCTTTCTTT.

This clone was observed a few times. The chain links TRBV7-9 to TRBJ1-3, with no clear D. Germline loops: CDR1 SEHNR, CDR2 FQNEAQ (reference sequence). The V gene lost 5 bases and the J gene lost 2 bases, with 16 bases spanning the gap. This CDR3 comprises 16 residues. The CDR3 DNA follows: TGTGCCAGCAGCCCCGGATTTGACTACCCTGGAAACACCATATATTTT. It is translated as CASSPGFDYPGNTIYF.

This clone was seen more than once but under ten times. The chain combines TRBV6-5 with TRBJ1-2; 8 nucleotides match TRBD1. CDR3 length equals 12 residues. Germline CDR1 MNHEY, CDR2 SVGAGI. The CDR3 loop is CATQGAQSGYTF. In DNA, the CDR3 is TGTGCGACGCAGGGGGCGCAGAGTGGCTACACCTTC.

The CDR3 sequence is CASSERDRATDTQYF. The CDR3 bases are TGTGCCAGCAGTGAAAGAGACAGGGCGACAGATACGCAGTATTTT. The V call is TRBV25-1, the J call TRBJ2-3, with 7 bases aligning to TRBD1. Germline V gene lookup returns CDR1 MGHDK and CDR2 SYGVNS. The V and J ends lost 2 bases and 3 bases, in that order; junction bases with no gene match: 5. The CDR3 length is 15 residues.

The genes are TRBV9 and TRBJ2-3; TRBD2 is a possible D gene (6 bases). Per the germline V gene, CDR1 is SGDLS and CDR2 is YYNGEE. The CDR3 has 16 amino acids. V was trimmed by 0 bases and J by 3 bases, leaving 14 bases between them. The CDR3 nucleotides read TGTGCCAGCAGCGTAGGCGGGATCGGGGCGACAGATACGCAGTATTTT. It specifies CASSVGGIGATDTQYF.

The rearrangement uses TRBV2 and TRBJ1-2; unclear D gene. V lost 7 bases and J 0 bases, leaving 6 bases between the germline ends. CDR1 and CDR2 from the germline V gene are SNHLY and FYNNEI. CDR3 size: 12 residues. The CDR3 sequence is CASIQSNYGYTF. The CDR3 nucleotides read TGTGCCAGCATCCAGTCTAACTATGGCTACACCTTC.

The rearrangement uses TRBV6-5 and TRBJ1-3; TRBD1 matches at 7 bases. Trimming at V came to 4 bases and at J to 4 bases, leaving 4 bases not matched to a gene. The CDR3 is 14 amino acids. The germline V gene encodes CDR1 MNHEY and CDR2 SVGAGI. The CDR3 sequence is CASSSTGRGNTIYF. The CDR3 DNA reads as TGTGCCAGCAGTTCGACAGGGAGAGGAAACACCATATATTTT.

For the CDR3, the DNA is TGTGCCAGCAGTGAGGGGGGGACAGGGCGATACGAGCAGTACTTC. It specifies CASSEGGTGRYEQYF. The genes are TRBV2 and TRBJ2-7, with 9 bases identical to TRBD1. The CDR3 runs 15 residues. The germline V gene encodes CDR1 SNHLY and CDR2 FYNNEI. V shed 3 bases, J shed 4 bases, and the junction held 7 bases outside the gene matches.

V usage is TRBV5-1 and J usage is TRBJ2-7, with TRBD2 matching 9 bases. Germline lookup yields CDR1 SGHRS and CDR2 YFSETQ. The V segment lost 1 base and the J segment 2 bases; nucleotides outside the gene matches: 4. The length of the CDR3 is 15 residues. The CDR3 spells CASSLLAGGPYEQYF. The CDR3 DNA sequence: TGCGCCAGCAGCTTGCTGGCGGGAGGGCCCTACGAGCAGTACTTC.

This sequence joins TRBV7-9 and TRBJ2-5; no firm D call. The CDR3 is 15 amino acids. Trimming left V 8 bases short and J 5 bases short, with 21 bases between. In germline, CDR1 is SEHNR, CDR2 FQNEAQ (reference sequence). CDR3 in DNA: TGTGCCAGCGGAACTATTCTTGGCCTGTACGAGACCCAGTACTTC. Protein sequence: CASGTILGLYETQYF.

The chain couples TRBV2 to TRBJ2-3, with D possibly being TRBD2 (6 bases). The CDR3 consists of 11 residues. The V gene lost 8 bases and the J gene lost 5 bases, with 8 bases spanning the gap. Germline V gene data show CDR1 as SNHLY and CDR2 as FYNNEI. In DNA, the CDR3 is TGTGCCAGCGCCGGGGGAGATACGCAGTATTTT. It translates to CASAGGDTQYF.

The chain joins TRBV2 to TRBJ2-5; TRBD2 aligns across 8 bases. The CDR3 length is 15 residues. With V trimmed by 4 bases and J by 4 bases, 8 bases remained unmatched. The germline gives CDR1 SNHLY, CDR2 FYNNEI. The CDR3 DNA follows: TGTGCCAGCAGTGGGGGTAGCGGGATGGGAGAGACCCAGTACTTC. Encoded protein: CASSGGSGMGETQYF.

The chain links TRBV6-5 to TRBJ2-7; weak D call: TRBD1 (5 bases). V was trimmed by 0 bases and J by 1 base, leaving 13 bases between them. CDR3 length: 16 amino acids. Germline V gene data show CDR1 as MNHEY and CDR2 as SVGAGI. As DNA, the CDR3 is TGTGCCAGCAGTTACTCGTACAGGTTGGCTTCCTACGAGCAGTACTTC. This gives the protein CASSYSYRLASYEQYF.

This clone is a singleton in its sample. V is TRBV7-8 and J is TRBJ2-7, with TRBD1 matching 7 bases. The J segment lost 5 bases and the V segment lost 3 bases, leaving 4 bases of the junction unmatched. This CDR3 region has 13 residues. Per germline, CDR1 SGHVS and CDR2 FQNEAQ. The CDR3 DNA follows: TGTGCCAGCAGCTTCGACAGGGTCGACGAGCAGTACTTC. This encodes CASSFDRVDEQYF.

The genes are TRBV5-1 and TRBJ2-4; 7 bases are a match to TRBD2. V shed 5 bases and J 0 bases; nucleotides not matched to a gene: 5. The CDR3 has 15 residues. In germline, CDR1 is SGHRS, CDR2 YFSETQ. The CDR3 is CASSGLAGAKNIQYF. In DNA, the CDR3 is TGCGCCAGCAGTGGGTTAGCGGGAGCCAAAAACATTCAGTACTTC.

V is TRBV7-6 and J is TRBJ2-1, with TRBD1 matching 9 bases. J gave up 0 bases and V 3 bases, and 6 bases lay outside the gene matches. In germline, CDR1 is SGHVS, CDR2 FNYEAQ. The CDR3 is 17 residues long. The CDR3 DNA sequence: TGTGCCAGCAGCTTGAACCCGGGACAGGGCTCCTACAATGAGCAGTTCTTC. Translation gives CASSLNPGQGSYNEQFF.

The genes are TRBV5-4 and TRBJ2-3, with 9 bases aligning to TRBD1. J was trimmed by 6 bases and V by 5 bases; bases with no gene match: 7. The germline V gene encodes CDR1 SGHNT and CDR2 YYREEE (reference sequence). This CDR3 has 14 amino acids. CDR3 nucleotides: TGTGCCAGCAGTACCGGGACAGGGACGGATACGCAGTATTTT. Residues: CASSTGTGTDTQYF.

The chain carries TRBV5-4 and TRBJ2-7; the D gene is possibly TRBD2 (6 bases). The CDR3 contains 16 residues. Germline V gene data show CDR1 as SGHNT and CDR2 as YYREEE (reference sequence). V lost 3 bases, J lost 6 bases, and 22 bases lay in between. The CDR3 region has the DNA TGTGCCAGCAGCTCCCTCTCCGGGACTCCCCTGGGCGAGCAGTACTTC. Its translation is CASSSLSGTPLGEQYF.

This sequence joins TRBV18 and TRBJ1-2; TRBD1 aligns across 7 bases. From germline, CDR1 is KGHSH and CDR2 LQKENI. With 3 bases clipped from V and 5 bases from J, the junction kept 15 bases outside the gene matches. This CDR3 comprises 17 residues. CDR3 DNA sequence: TGTGCCAGCTCACCGATGACACGAACCGGGACAGAATATGGCTACACCTTC. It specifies CASSPMTRTGTEYGYTF.